The table lists the clone carrying this TCR beta chain with many counts. The antigen is not known. V was clipped by 6 bases and J by 7 bases, with 13 bases between them. The CDR3 consists of 14 residues. These data originate in a study of regulatory T cells in long-lasting Graves disease. Study conclusions and caveats: Thyroid tissue went unstudied; only peripheral blood was examined.

Arm-PCR with iRepertoire HTBI primers amplified the CDR3 regions for these TCR beta libraries. Study processing details: Identification yielded 60 or so TRBV and 13 to 15 TRBJ segments across samples. One entry per CDR3 protein, called by TCRdb with MiXCR from the multiplex PCR reads. TCRdb's processing, not the study's, gives the V and J calls here. The sample shows under 400,000 distinct CDR3 sequences, over 15% of them seen only once. Time point reported: newly diagnosed GD, antithyroid drugs for less than 3 months. RNA extracted from PBMCs served as the sequencing template. A further study also used this sample, focusing on T cells in Graves' hyperthyroidism and ophthalmopathy. That paper adds: Reasons for excluding patients were uncontrolled infection, other autoimmune disease, pregnancy or lactation. RT-PCR in the first round (using the HTBI primer set) targeted the TCR CDR3.

Sample: peripheral blood mononuclear cells (PBMCs), taken at new diagnosis, from a patient treated with antithyroid drugs. The receptor was isolated from a man between 40 and 49 years old with Graves disease. The V and J genes are TRBV12-3 or TRBV12-4 and TRBJ1-6, with unresolved D. CDR3 DNA sequence: TGTGCCAGCAGACCTGTGGGGTACAATTCACCCCTCCACTTT. This encodes CASRPVGYNSPLHF.